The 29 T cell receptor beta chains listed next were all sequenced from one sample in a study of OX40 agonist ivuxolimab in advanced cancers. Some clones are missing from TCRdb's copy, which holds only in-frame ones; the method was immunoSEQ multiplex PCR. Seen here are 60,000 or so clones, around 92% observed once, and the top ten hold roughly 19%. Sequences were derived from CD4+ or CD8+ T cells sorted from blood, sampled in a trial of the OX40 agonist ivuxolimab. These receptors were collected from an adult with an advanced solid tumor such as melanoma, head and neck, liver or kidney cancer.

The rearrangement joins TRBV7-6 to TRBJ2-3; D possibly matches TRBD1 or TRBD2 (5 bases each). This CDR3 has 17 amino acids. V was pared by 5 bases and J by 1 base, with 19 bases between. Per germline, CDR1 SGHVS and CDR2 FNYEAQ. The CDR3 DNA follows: TGTGCCAGCAGCAGCCGGGACCCTAGGGATGGCACAGATACGCAGTATTTT. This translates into CASSSRDPRDGTDTQYF.

The CDR3 DNA follows: TGCAGTGCACCCCGGGGGGAGCAGTACTTC. Translating gives CSAPRGEQYF. The chain is built from TRBV20-1 and TRBJ2-7; D perhaps matches TRBD2 (6 bases). CDR3 length: 10 residues. V gave up 6 bases and J gave up 7 bases, with 10 bases separating them. Germline lookup yields CDR1 DFQATT and CDR2 SNEGSKA (reference sequence).

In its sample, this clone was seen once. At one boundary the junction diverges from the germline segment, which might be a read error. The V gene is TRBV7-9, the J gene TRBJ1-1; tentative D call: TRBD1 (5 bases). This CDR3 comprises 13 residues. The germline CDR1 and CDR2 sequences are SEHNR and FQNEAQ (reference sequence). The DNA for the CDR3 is TGTGCCAGCAGCTTACCAGGGAACCCTGAAGCTTTCTTT. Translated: CASSLPGNPEAFF. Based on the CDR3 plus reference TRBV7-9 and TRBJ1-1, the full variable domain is DTGVSQNPRHKITKRGQNVTFRCDPISEHNRLYWYRQTLGQGPEFLTYFQNEAQLEKSRLLSDRFSAERPKGSFSTLEIQRTEQGDSAMYLCASSLPGNPEAFFGQGTRLTVV.

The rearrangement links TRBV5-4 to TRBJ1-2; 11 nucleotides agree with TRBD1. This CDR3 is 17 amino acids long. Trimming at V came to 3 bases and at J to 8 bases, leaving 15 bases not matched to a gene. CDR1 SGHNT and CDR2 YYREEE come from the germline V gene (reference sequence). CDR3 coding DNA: TGTGCCAGCAGCTCGCCCGGGACAGGGGGACCGATCGGGGGCTACACCTTC. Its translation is CASSSPGTGGPIGGYTF.

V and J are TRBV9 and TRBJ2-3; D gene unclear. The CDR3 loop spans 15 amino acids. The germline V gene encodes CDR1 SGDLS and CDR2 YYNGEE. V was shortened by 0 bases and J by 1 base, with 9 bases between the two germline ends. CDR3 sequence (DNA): TGTGCCAGCAGCGTAGCTACCGAGCGCACAGATACGCAGTATTTT. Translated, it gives CASSVATERTDTQYF.

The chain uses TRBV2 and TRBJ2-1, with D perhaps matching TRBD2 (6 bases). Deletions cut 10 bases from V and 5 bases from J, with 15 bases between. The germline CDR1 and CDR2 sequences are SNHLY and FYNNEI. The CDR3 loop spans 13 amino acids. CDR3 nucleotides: TGTGCCAAGGAAGCGGGCTCAAACAATGAGCAGTTCTTC. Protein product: CAKEAGSNNEQFF.

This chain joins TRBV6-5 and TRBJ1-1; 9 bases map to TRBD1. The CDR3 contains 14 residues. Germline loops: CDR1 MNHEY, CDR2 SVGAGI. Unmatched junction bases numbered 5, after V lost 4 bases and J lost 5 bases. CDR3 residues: CASSLTGGKTEAFF. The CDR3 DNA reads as TGTGCCAGCAGTTTGACAGGGGGTAAGACTGAAGCTTTCTTT.

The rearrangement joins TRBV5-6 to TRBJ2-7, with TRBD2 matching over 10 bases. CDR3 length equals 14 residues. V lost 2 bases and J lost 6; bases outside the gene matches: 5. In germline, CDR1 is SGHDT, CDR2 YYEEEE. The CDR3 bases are TGTGCCAGCAGCTTCGGAGCGGGAGGGTCCGAGCAGTACTTC. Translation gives CASSFGAGGSEQYF.

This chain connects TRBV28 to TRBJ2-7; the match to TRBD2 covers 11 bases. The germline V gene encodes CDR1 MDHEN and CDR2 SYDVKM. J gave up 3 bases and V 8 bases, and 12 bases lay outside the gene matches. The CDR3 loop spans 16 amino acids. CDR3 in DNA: TGTGCCAGCGTCGGACTAGCGGGTAACGGGGGCTACGAGCAGTACTTC. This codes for CASVGLAGNGGYEQYF.

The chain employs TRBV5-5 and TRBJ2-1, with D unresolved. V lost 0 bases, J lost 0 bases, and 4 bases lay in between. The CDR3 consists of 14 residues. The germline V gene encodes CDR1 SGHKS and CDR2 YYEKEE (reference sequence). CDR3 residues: CASSLDVSYNEQFF. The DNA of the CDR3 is TGTGCCAGCAGCTTGGATGTCTCCTACAATGAGCAGTTCTTC.

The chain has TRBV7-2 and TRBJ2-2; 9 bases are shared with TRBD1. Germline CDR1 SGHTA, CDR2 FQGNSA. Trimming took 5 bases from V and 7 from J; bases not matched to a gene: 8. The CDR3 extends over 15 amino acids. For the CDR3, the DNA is TGTGCCAGCAGCCATCGACAGGGGGTTAGCGGGGAGCTGTTTTTT. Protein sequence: CASSHRQGVSGELFF.

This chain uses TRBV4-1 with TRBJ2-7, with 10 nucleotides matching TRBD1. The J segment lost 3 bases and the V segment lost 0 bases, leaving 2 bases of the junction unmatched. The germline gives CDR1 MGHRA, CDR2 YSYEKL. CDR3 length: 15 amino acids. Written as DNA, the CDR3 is TGCGCCAGCAGCCAAGAAGGGACAGGGGACTACGAGCAGTACTTC. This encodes CASSQEGTGDYEQYF.

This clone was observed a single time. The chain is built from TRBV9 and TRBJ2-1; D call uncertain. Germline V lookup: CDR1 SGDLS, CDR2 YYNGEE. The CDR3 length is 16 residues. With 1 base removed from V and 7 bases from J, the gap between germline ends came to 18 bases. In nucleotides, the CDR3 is TGTGCCAGCAGCGTATTCTCCCGCGGCCTCGAAAATGAGCAGTTCTTC. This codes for CASSVFSRGLENEQFF.

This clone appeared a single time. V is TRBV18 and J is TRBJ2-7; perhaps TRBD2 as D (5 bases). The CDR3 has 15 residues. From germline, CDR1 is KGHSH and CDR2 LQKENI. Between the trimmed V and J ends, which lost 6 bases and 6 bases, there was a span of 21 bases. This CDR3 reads CASSFRELTPLEQYF. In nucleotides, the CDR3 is TGTGCCAGCTCCTTCCGGGAACTGACCCCTCTCGAGCAGTACTTC.

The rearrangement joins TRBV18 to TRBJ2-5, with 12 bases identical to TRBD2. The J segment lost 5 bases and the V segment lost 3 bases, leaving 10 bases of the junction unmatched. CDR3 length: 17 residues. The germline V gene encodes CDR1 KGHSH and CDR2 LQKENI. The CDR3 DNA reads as TGTGCCAGCTCACCCTCTCGACTAGCGGGAGCCGGGGAGACCCAGTACTTC. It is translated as CASSPSRLAGAGETQYF.

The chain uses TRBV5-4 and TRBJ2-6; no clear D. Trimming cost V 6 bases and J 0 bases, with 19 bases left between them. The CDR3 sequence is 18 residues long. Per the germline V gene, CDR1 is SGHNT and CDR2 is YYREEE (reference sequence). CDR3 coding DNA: TGTGCCAGCAATCTGGACGAAGGTTCTTACTCTGGGGCCAACGTCCTGACTTTC. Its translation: CASNLDEGSYSGANVLTF.

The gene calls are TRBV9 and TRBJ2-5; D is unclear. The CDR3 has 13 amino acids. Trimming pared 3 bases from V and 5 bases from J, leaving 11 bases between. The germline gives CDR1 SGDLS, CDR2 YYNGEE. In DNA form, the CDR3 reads TGTGCCAGCAGCGGTGGGTCTTGGGAGACCCAGTACTTC. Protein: CASSGGSWETQYF. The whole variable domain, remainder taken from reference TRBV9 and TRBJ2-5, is DSGVTQTPKHLITATGQRVTLRCSPRSGDLSVYWYQQSLDQGLQFLIQYYNGEERAKGNILERFSAQQFPDLHSELNLSSLELGDSALYFCASSGGSWETQYFGPGTRLLVL.

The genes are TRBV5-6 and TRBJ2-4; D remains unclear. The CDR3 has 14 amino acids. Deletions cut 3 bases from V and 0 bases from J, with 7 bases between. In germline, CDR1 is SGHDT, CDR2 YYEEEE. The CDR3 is CASSSLLAKNIQYF. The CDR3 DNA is TGTGCCAGCAGCTCCTTACTAGCCAAAAACATTCAGTACTTC.

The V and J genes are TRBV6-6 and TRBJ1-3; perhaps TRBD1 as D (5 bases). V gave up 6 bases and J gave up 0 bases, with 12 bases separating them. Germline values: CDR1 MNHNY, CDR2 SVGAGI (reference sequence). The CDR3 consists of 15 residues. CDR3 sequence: CASRRDRASGNTIYF. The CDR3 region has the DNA TGTGCCAGCAGGCGGGACCGTGCCTCTGGAAACACCATATATTTT.

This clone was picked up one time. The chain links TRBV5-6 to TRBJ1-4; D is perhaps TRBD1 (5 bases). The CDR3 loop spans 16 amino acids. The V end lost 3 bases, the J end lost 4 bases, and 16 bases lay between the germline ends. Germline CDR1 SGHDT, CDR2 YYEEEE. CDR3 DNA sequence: TGTGCCAGCAGCTCTGGGGGTATACGGCTTAATGAAAAACTGTTTTTT. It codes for CASSSGGIRLNEKLFF.

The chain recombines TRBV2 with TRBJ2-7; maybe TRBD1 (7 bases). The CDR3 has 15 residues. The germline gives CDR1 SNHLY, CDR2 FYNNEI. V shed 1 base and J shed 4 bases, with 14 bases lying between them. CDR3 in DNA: TGTGCCAGCAGTGAAGTAGGGGGCGCGGGATACGAGCAGTACTTC. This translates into CASSEVGGAGYEQYF. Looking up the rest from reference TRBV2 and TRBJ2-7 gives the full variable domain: EPEVTQTPSHQVTQMGQEVILRCVPISNHLYFYWYRQILGQKVEFLVSFYNNEISEKSEIFDDQFSVERPDGSNFTLKIRSTKLEDSAMYFCASSEVGGAGYEQYFGPGTRLTVT.

For the CDR3, the DNA is TGTGCCAGCAGCTCCACGGGAGGGAGCACAGATACGCAGTATTTT. It translates to CASSSTGGSTDTQYF. The V gene is TRBV7-3, the J gene TRBJ2-3; 8 bases agree with TRBD2. The V gene end was trimmed by 4 bases and the J gene end by 0 bases; junction bases not matched to a gene: 3. The CDR3 has 15 amino acids. Germline CDR1 reads SGHTA; CDR2 reads FQGTGA.

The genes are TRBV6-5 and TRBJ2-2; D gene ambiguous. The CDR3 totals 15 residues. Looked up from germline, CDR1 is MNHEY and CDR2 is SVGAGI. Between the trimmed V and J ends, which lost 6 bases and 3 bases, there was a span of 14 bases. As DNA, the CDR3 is TGTGCCAGCAGGGAACGTTTGAAGTACACCGGGGAGCTGTTTTTT. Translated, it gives CASRERLKYTGELFF.

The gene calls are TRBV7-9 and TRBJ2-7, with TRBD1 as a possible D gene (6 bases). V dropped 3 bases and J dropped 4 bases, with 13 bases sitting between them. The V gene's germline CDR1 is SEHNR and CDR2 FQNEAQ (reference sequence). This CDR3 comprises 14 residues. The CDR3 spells CASSLSDSRYEQYF. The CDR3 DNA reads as TGTGCCAGCAGCTTGTCGGACAGCAGATACGAGCAGTACTTC.

The CDR3 DNA is TGTGCCAGCAGCTCTGGGACAGGGCGGCAGCCCCAGCATTTT. Protein sequence: CASSSGTGRQPQHF. The rearrangement uses TRBV5-6 and TRBJ1-5, with 9 nucleotides matching TRBD1. The CDR3 is 14 amino acids. Germline lookup yields CDR1 SGHDT and CDR2 YYEEEE. V shed 3 bases and J 7 bases; nucleotides not matched to a gene: 5.

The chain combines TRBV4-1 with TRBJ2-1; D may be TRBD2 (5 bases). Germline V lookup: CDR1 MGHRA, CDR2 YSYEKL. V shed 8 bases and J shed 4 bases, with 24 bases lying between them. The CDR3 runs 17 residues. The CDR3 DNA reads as TGCGCCAGCGCTCTAAGTGGAGGACCTGGTGGGTACAATGAGCAGTTCTTC. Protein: CASALSGGPGGYNEQFF.

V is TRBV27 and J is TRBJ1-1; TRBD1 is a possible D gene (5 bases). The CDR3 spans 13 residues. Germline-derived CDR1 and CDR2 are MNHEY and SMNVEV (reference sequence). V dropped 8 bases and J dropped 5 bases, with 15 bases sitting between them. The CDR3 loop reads CASAWTRGTEAFF. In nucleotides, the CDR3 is TGTGCCAGCGCGTGGACAAGAGGGACTGAAGCTTTCTTT.

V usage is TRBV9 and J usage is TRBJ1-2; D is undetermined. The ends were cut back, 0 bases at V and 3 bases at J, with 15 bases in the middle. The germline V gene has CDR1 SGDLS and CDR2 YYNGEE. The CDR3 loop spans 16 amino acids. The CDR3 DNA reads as TGTGCCAGCAGCGTAGAGGACCGGGAGTGGGACTATGGCTACACCTTC. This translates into CASSVEDREWDYGYTF.

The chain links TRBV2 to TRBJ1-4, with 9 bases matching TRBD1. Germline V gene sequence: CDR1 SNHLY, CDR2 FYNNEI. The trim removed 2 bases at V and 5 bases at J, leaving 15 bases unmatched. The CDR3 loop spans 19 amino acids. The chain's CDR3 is CASSETRTGARMSNEKLFF. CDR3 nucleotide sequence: TGTGCCAGCAGTGAAACGAGGACAGGGGCGAGGATGTCGAATGAAAAACTGTTTTTT.